This TCR beta chain was observed in a study of Graves' ophthalmopathy and Graves' hyperthyroidism. The CDR3 runs 15 residues. Unmatched junction bases numbered 5, after V lost 3 bases and J lost 4 bases. The germline V gene encodes CDR1 DFQATT and CDR2 SNEGSKA (reference sequence). It was on clinical symptoms, serum thyroxine, TRAb, thyroid ultrasound and orbital computed tomography that diagnosis relied. Amplification targeted the TCR beta CDR3 regions, with RNA transcripts as the source material. Amplification began with first-round RT-PCR using HTBI primers, then second-round multiplex PCR was performed. TCRdb ran MiXCR on the multiplex PCR reads and lists one entry per CDR3 protein. The sample holds roughly 500,000 distinct CDR3 sequences; about an eighth are singletons and the top ten take roughly 10%. This clonotype was seen at least ten times.

This TCR derives from a woman younger than 45 with Graves' ophthalmopathy. V and J are TRBV20-1 and TRBJ2-2; 10 bases line up with TRBD2. Sequencing used blood. CDR3 bases: TGCAGTGCTAGGGTTAGCGGGAGGCGCACCGGGGAGCTGTTTTTT. Protein product: CSARVSGRRTGELFF.